Listed below are T cell receptor beta chains from one sample, sequenced in a study of blood T cell repertoires in COVID-19. This table comes from immunoSEQ multiplex PCR, and its TCRdb copy is limited to in-frame clones, with some not included. The table shows a few hundred thousand clones, with around 88% occurring only once. The sequenced sample was peripheral blood. The receptors were gathered from a woman in her 50s with acute or convalescent COVID-19. Each CDR3 is given with its conserved first and last residue. Each record gives: J gene, CDR3 length, D gene, clone size, V gene, CDR3 DNA, CDR3 protein. A D gene is named only where the DNA matches it firmly. Clone sizes are given selectively: once, few, many, or a class where the clone is expanded.

J gene: TRBJ2-1
CDR3 length: 16
D gene: TRBD2
clone size: -
V gene: TRBV6-5
CDR3 DNA: TGTGCCAGCAGTTACAGCGGGGCAACTACCTACAATGAGCAGTTCTTC
CDR3 protein: CASSYSGATTYNEQFF

J gene: TRBJ2-3
CDR3 length: 15
D gene: -
clone size: -
V gene: TRBV18
CDR3 DNA: TGTGCCAGCTCACCGGGTTTAAGGGAGGCAGATACGCAGTATTTT
CDR3 protein: CASSPGLREADTQYF

J gene: TRBJ2-5
CDR3 length: 12
D gene: -
clone size: few
V gene: TRBV27
CDR3 DNA: TGTGCCAGCAGTTTCTCAGGGGAGACCCAGTACTTC
CDR3 protein: CASSFSGETQYF

J gene: TRBJ2-5
CDR3 length: 16
D gene: TRBD2
clone size: -
V gene: TRBV11-2
CDR3 DNA: TGTGCCAGCAGCCGCCGACTAGCGGGAGGACAAGAGACCCAGTACTTC
CDR3 protein: CASSRRLAGGQETQYF

J gene: TRBJ2-5
CDR3 length: 17
D gene: TRBD2
clone size: -
V gene: TRBV5-1
CDR3 DNA: TGCGCCAGCAGCGCCAGCGGACTAGCGGGAGGTAGAGAGACCCAGTACTTC
CDR3 protein: CASSASGLAGGRETQYF

J gene: TRBJ1-1
CDR3 length: 14
D gene: TRBD1
clone size: -
V gene: TRBV6-4
CDR3 DNA: TGTGCCAGCAGTAAACTAGGACAGGGCACTGAAGCTTTCTTT
CDR3 protein: CASSKLGQGTEAFF

J gene: TRBJ1-4
CDR3 length: 15
D gene: TRBD1
clone size: -
V gene: TRBV5-1
CDR3 DNA: TGCGCCAGCAGACTCCAGGGGGCTACTAATGAAAAACTGTTTTTT
CDR3 protein: CASRLQGATNEKLFF

J gene: TRBJ1-2
CDR3 length: 12
D gene: -
clone size: -
V gene: TRBV29-1
CDR3 DNA: TGCAGCGTTGAGGAGGACGTGGGGGGCTACACCTTC
CDR3 protein: CSVEEDVGGYTF

J gene: TRBJ1-5
CDR3 length: 14
D gene: -
clone size: -
V gene: TRBV5-4
CDR3 DNA: TGTGCCAGCAGCTTGAGCGGCGTGGATCAGCCCCAGCATTTT
CDR3 protein: CASSLSGVDQPQHF

J gene: TRBJ1-1
CDR3 length: 16
D gene: -
clone size: -
V gene: TRBV6-2/TRBV6-3
CDR3 DNA: TGTGCCAGCAGTTACTCGCCGGGGCGGGAGAACACTGAAGCTTTCTTT
CDR3 protein: CASSYSPGRENTEAFF

J gene: TRBJ1-6
CDR3 length: 16
D gene: -
clone size: -
V gene: TRBV28
CDR3 DNA: TGTGCCAGCAATTCCCCATCGGGGGGGGTTTACTCACCCCTCCACTTT
CDR3 protein: CASNSPSGGVYSPLHF

J gene: TRBJ1-1
CDR3 length: 13
D gene: -
clone size: -
V gene: TRBV12-3/TRBV12-4
CDR3 DNA: TGTGCCAGCAGCACTTCCCAGGGCTGGCAAGCTTTCTTT
CDR3 protein: CASSTSQGWQAFF

J gene: TRBJ1-1
CDR3 length: 15
D gene: TRBD1
clone size: once
V gene: TRBV5-4
CDR3 DNA: TGTGCCAGCAGCATCGGACAGGGAATGAACACTGAAGCTTTCTTT
CDR3 protein: CASSIGQGMNTEAFF

J gene: TRBJ2-3
CDR3 length: 12
D gene: -
clone size: few
V gene: TRBV2
CDR3 DNA: TGTGCCAGCAGTGAGGGGGGTGATACGCAGTATTTT
CDR3 protein: CASSEGGDTQYF

J gene: TRBJ2-5
CDR3 length: 15
D gene: -
clone size: once
V gene: TRBV4-2
CDR3 DNA: TGTGCCAGCAGCCAAGACCCGACAGGCCAAGAGACCCAGTACTTC
CDR3 protein: CASSQDPTGQETQYF

J gene: TRBJ2-7
CDR3 length: 13
D gene: TRBD1
clone size: -
V gene: TRBV28
CDR3 DNA: TGTGCCAGCAGTACAACCCTCAGTGGGACAGGGGACTTC
CDR3 protein: CASSTTLSGTGDF

J gene: TRBJ1-2
CDR3 length: 16
D gene: -
clone size: -
V gene: TRBV19
CDR3 DNA: TGTGCCAGTAGTATCGCTCGGACAGAAAGAGTCTATGGCTACACCTTC
CDR3 protein: CASSIARTERVYGYTF

J gene: TRBJ1-2
CDR3 length: 16
D gene: TRBD1
clone size: -
V gene: TRBV28
CDR3 DNA: TGTGCCAGCAGTTTACAACTGGGACAGGGTCTCGGTGGCTACACCTTC
CDR3 protein: CASSLQLGQGLGGYTF

J gene: TRBJ2-7
CDR3 length: 14
D gene: TRBD1
clone size: once
V gene: TRBV2
CDR3 DNA: TGTGCCAGCAGCCCTACGGGACAGGGACACGAGCAGTACTTC
CDR3 protein: CASSPTGQGHEQYF

J gene: TRBJ1-5
CDR3 length: 18
D gene: -
clone size: -
V gene: TRBV18
CDR3 DNA: TGTGCCAGCTCAGAGACGCCACGGGGGGTTTATAGCAATCAGCCCCAGCATTTT
CDR3 protein: CASSETPRGVYSNQPQHF

J gene: TRBJ1-2
CDR3 length: 15
D gene: TRBD1
clone size: -
V gene: TRBV6-5
CDR3 DNA: TGTGCCAGCAGGCGACAACAGGGGACTAACTATGGCTACACCTTC
CDR3 protein: CASRRQQGTNYGYTF

J gene: TRBJ1-2
CDR3 length: 13
D gene: -
clone size: -
V gene: TRBV12-3/TRBV12-4
CDR3 DNA: TGTGCCAGCAGTCCCTTAGTTAACTATGGCTACACCTTC
CDR3 protein: CASSPLVNYGYTF

J gene: TRBJ1-5
CDR3 length: 15
D gene: TRBD1
clone size: -
V gene: TRBV7-2
CDR3 DNA: TGTGCCAGCAGCCTCTACAGGGGGGGCAATCAGCCCCAGCATTTT
CDR3 protein: CASSLYRGGNQPQHF

J gene: TRBJ2-1
CDR3 length: 13
D gene: TRBD2
clone size: -
V gene: TRBV6-5
CDR3 DNA: TGTGCCAGCAGTCAGGGGCTAGCGGGTGAGCAGTTCTTC
CDR3 protein: CASSQGLAGEQFF

J gene: TRBJ2-7
CDR3 length: 14
D gene: -
clone size: -
V gene: TRBV28
CDR3 DNA: TGTGCCAGCACCCCTGGGGCAGGGTCCTACGAGCAGTACTTC
CDR3 protein: CASTPGAGSYEQYF

J gene: TRBJ2-7
CDR3 length: 15
D gene: TRBD1
clone size: -
V gene: TRBV7-9
CDR3 DNA: TGTGCCAGCACCCCCGGGGGCAGGGGGCGAAGCGAGCAGTACTTC
CDR3 protein: CASTPGGRGRSEQYF

J gene: TRBJ2-1
CDR3 length: 11
D gene: -
clone size: -
V gene: TRBV20-1
CDR3 DNA: TGCAGTGCTAAAAGGGGGAATGAGCAGTTCTTC
CDR3 protein: CSAKRGNEQFF

J gene: TRBJ2-1
CDR3 length: 13
D gene: -
clone size: -
V gene: TRBV28
CDR3 DNA: TGTGCCAGCACACTAGGTGGAGCGGATGAGCAGTTCTTC
CDR3 protein: CASTLGGADEQFF

J gene: TRBJ2-5
CDR3 length: 16
D gene: -
clone size: -
V gene: TRBV14
CDR3 DNA: TGTGCCAGCAGCACCCTAGGGGCTCCTTTCCAAGAGACCCAGTACTTC
CDR3 protein: CASSTLGAPFQETQYF

J gene: TRBJ1-2
CDR3 length: 14
D gene: -
clone size: -
V gene: TRBV28
CDR3 DNA: TGTGCCAGCAGTTTGCCCGCGTCGGTAGTGGGCTACACCTTC
CDR3 protein: CASSLPASVVGYTF

J gene: TRBJ1-4
CDR3 length: 14
D gene: -
clone size: -
V gene: TRBV18
CDR3 DNA: TGTGCCAGCTCACCAACCCAGGGCCTCGAAAAACTGTTTTTT
CDR3 protein: CASSPTQGLEKLFF

J gene: TRBJ2-7
CDR3 length: 16
D gene: TRBD2
clone size: -
V gene: TRBV28
CDR3 DNA: TGTGCCAGCAGTTCGCCCTATTGGGGGGGTTCATACGAGCAGTACTTC
CDR3 protein: CASSSPYWGGSYEQYF

J gene: TRBJ1-2
CDR3 length: 13
D gene: -
clone size: -
V gene: TRBV7-8
CDR3 DNA: TGTGCCAGCAGCTTCAGTTTTAACTATGGCTACACCTTC
CDR3 protein: CASSFSFNYGYTF

J gene: TRBJ1-3
CDR3 length: 13
D gene: TRBD1
clone size: -
V gene: TRBV30
CDR3 DNA: TGTGCCTTTCGGACAGGGGCTGGAAACACCATATATTTT
CDR3 protein: CAFRTGAGNTIYF

J gene: TRBJ2-7
CDR3 length: 12
D gene: -
clone size: -
V gene: TRBV5-1
CDR3 DNA: TGCGCCAGCAGCATAAACAGGGACGAGCAGTACTTC
CDR3 protein: CASSINRDEQYF

J gene: TRBJ2-2
CDR3 length: 14
D gene: -
clone size: -
V gene: TRBV24-1
CDR3 DNA: TGTGCCACCAGTGATACAGGGAACACCGGGGAGCTGTTTTTT
CDR3 protein: CATSDTGNTGELFF

J gene: TRBJ2-4
CDR3 length: 17
D gene: -
clone size: few
V gene: TRBV20-1
CDR3 DNA: TGCAGTGCTAGTTATTATAGCGGTCCGCTAGCCAAAAACATTCAGTACTTC
CDR3 protein: CSASYYSGPLAKNIQYF

J gene: TRBJ1-1
CDR3 length: 15
D gene: -
clone size: -
V gene: TRBV5-4
CDR3 DNA: TGTGCCAGCAGCTTAGGGGCCGGGAGGAACACTGAAGCTTTCTTT
CDR3 protein: CASSLGAGRNTEAFF

J gene: TRBJ1-4
CDR3 length: 14
D gene: -
clone size: few
V gene: TRBV5-1
CDR3 DNA: TGCGCCAGCAGCTTGGCGGGGGGCGGTGAAAAACTGTTTTTT
CDR3 protein: CASSLAGGGEKLFF

J gene: TRBJ1-2
CDR3 length: 13
D gene: -
clone size: few
V gene: TRBV29-1
CDR3 DNA: TGCAGCGTTGAAGATTACAGAGACTATGGCTACACCTTC
CDR3 protein: CSVEDYRDYGYTF

J gene: TRBJ2-7
CDR3 length: 13
D gene: TRBD1
clone size: -
V gene: TRBV2
CDR3 DNA: TGTGCCAGCAGCTTGGGGACAGGGGACGAGCAGTACTTC
CDR3 protein: CASSLGTGDEQYF

J gene: TRBJ1-1
CDR3 length: 14
D gene: -
clone size: -
V gene: TRBV19
CDR3 DNA: TGTGCCAGTAGCGATTTCGGGAGGGAGATGAGGGCTTTCTTT
CDR3 protein: CASSDFGREMRAFF

J gene: TRBJ1-2
CDR3 length: 13
D gene: TRBD1
clone size: -
V gene: TRBV28
CDR3 DNA: TGTGCCAGCAGGCGAGGACAGGGAGTTGGCTACACCTTC
CDR3 protein: CASRRGQGVGYTF

J gene: TRBJ2-5
CDR3 length: 19
D gene: TRBD2
clone size: few
V gene: TRBV3-1/TRBV3-2
CDR3 DNA: TGTGCCAGCAGCCAAGAATCCCTAGCGGGAGAATGGTCCGACGAGACCCAGTACTTC
CDR3 protein: CASSQESLAGEWSDETQYF